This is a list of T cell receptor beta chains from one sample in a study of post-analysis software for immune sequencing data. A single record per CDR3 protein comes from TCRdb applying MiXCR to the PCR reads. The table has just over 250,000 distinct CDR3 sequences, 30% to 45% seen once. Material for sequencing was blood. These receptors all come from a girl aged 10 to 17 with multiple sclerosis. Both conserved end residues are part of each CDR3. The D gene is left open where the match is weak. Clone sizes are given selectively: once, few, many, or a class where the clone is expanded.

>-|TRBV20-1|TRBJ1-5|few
CSARRRVGNQPQHF
TGCAGTGCTAGACGCAGGGTTGGGAATCAGCCCCAGCATTTT
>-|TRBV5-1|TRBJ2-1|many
CASSFPADSYNEQFF
TGCGCCAGCAGCTTCCCGGCTGATTCCTACAATGAGCAGTTCTTC
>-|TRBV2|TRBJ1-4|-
CARGGAGEKRFF
TGTGCCAGGGGGGGGGCCGGGGAAAAACGGTTTTTT
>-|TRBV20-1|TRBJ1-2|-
CSASIAGDNYGYTF
TGCAGTGCTAGTATTGCAGGTGATAACTATGGCTACACCTTC
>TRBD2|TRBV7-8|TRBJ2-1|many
CASSLGMRAGGSALEQFF
TGTGCCAGCAGCTTAGGGATGAGAGCGGGGGGATCTGCTTTGGAGCAGTTCTTC
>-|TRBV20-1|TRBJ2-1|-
CSARDIWGALRNEQFF
TGCAGTGCTAGAGACATATGGGGGGCACTTCGTAATGAGCAGTTCTTC
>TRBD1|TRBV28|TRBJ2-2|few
CASSFFLQGRNGELFF
TGTGCCAGCAGTTTTTTCTTACAGGGGCGTAACGGGGAGCTGTTTTTT
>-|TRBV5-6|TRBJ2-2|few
CASSFQGLNTGELFF
TGTGCCAGCAGCTTCCAGGGTCTAAACACCGGGGAGCTGTTTTTT
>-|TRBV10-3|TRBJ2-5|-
CAISGESRETQYF
TGTGCCATCAGTGGAGAGTCACGAGAGACCCAGTACTTC
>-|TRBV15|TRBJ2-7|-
CATSRDPGPYEQYF
TGTGCCACCAGCAGAGATCCGGGACCCTACGAGCAGTACTTC
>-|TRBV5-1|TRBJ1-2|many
CASSPWELGGYTF
TGCGCCAGCAGCCCTTGGGAGCTTGGAGGCTACACCTTC
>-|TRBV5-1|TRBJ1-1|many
CASSLVPTGLNTEAFF
TGCGCCAGCAGCTTGGTCCCGACCGGTTTGAACACTGAAGCTTTCTTT
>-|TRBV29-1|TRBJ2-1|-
CSIISPARKFF
TGCAGCATCATTTCCCCGGCACGAAAGTTCTTC
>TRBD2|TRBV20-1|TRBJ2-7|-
CSAPRLAGAYEQYF
TGCAGTGCTCCCCGACTAGCGGGGGCCTACGAGCAGTACTTC
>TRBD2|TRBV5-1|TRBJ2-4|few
CASSLVDPSGRTKNIQYF
TGCGCCAGCAGCTTGGTGGATCCTAGCGGGAGGACCAAAAACATTCAGTACTTC
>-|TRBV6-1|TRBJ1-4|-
CASRAPGLGEKLFF
TGTGCCAGCAGGGCCCCAGGGCTGGGAGAAAAACTGTTTTTT
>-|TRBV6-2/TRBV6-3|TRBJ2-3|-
CASSYDLWRGPSTDTQYF
TGTGCCAGCAGCTACGACCTTTGGAGGGGGCCTAGCACAGATACGCAGTATTTT
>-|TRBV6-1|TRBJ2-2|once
CASRLRGLNTGELFF
TGTGCCAGCAGGCTCAGGGGCCTGAACACCGGGGAGCTGTTTTTT